Below are 26 T cell receptor beta chains sequenced from a single sample in a study of OX40 agonist ivuxolimab in advanced cancers. The repertoire was sequenced with immunoSEQ multiplex PCR; TCRdb's copy has only in-frame clones and lacks some. The sample contains about 36,000 clones, roughly three quarters of which appear only once. Sample: CD4+ or CD8+ T cells sorted from blood, taken in a trial of the OX40 agonist ivuxolimab. The receptors were gathered from an adult with an advanced solid tumor such as melanoma, head and neck, liver or kidney cancer.

This clone was found a few times. This rearrangement joins TRBV29-1 to TRBJ2-1, with TRBD1 matching 7 bases. The germline gives CDR1 SQVTM, CDR2 ANQGSEA. The CDR3 has 15 residues. After removal of 3 bases from V and 2 bases from J, the junction contained 7 bases not matched to a gene. The CDR3 spells CSVEPQGWTYNEQFF. Here the CDR3 DNA reads TGCAGCGTTGAGCCACAGGGGTGGACCTACAATGAGCAGTTCTTC.

V gene TRBV6-1 combines with J gene TRBJ2-3; D is unresolved. V dropped 2 bases and J dropped 7 bases, with 10 bases sitting between them. The CDR3 extends over 13 amino acids. Looked up from germline, CDR1 is MNHNS and CDR2 is SASEGT. CDR3 DNA: TGTGCCAGCAGTGAACGCGGATGGTATACGCAGTATTTT. Translation gives CASSERGWYTQYF.

As for this clone: Relative to the germline gene, one junction end is altered; a read error may explain this. This specimen includes other DNA sequences encoding the same CDR3. The gene calls are TRBV5-1 and TRBJ2-2; TRBD2 is a possible D gene (5 bases). This CDR3 region has 17 residues. CDR1 and CDR2 from the germline V gene are SGHRS and YFSETQ. The CDR3 coding sequence is TGCGCCAGCAGCTTGCGGCCCGTTGCAGCCGTCACCGGGGAGTTGTTTTTT. It yields the protein CASSLRPVAAVTGELFF.

As DNA, the CDR3 is TGTGCCAGCAGCATGTTAAGACGGGTAGGAACTGAAGCTTTCTTT. Its translation is CASSMLRRVGTEAFF. The chain joins TRBV21-1 to TRBJ1-1. TRBV21-1 is deemed a pseudogene. CDR3 length equals 15 residues.

Only a few counts were recorded for this clone. The chain joins TRBV11-2 to TRBJ1-2; TRBD1 aligns across 9 bases. CDR1 is SGHAT and CDR2 is FQNNGV in the germline V gene. This CDR3 contains 16 residues. Trimming removed 2 bases from V and 11 bases from J; junction bases left unmatched: 15. CDR3 in amino acids: CASSLIPPPGQGPYTF. The CDR3 DNA follows: TGTGCCAGCAGCTTAATCCCCCCTCCGGGACAGGGCCCTTACACCTTC. Full variable domain (rest looked up from reference TRBV11-2 and TRBJ1-2): EAGVAQSPRYKIIEKRQSVAFWCNPISGHATLYWYQQILGQGPKLLIQFQNNGVVDDSQLPKDRFSAERLKGVDSTLKIQPAKLEDSAVYLCASSLIPPPGQGPYTFGSGTRLTVV.

The chain uses TRBV5-1 and TRBJ1-5; 9 positions agree with TRBD1. V was pared by 4 bases and J by 2 bases, with 13 bases of the junction left unmatched. This CDR3 has 18 amino acids. CDR1 is SGHRS, CDR2 YFSETQ, per germline. CDR3 region: CASSTGTGFGAGNQPQHF. As DNA, the CDR3 is TGCGCCAGCAGCACCGGGACAGGGTTTGGCGCCGGCAATCAGCCCCAGCATTTT.

This chain links TRBV5-1 with TRBJ2-3, with 10 positions matching TRBD2. V was clipped by 7 bases and J by 1 base; unmatched bases: 6. This CDR3 contains 15 residues. CDR1 and CDR2 from the germline V gene are SGHRS and YFSETQ. The CDR3: CASHRTSGGTDTQYF. The CDR3 DNA sequence: TGCGCCAGCCACCGAACTAGCGGGGGCACAGATACGCAGTATTTT.

This chain connects TRBV15 to TRBJ2-5, with D maybe TRBD1 (6 bases). CDR1 LNHNV and CDR2 YYDKDF come from the germline V gene (reference sequence). CDR3 length: 13 amino acids. The germline V and J ends were trimmed by 7 bases and 3 bases, with 12 bases remaining between them. The CDR3: CATTGQLKETQYF. In nucleotides, the CDR3 is TGTGCCACCACCGGACAGTTAAAAGAGACCCAGTACTTC.

The rearrangement uses TRBV5-4 and TRBJ2-3; 14 nucleotides match TRBD2. Germline V gene sequence: CDR1 SGHNT, CDR2 YYREEE (reference sequence). The CDR3 spans 18 residues. Losses at the gene ends were 4 bases for V and 5 bases for J; bases not matched to a gene: 12. For the CDR3, the DNA is TGTGCCAGCAGCCCAGAAAAGACTAGCGGGGGGGCAGGAGATACGCAGTATTTT. This encodes CASSPEKTSGGAGDTQYF. Supplemented by reference TRBV5-4 and TRBJ2-3, the full variable domain reads ETGVTQSPTHLIKTRGQQVTLRCSSQSGHNTVSWYQQALGQGPQFIFQYYREEENGRGNFPPRFSGLQFPNYSSELNVNALELDDSALYLCASSPEKTSGGAGDTQYFGPGTRLTVL.

The CDR3: CASSPGTSGANVLTF. Written as DNA, the CDR3 is TGTGCCAGCAGCCCAGGGACGTCTGGGGCCAACGTCCTGACTTTC. The chain joins TRBV7-6 to TRBJ2-6; D possibly uses TRBD1 or TRBD2 (5 bases each). The CDR3 is 15 residues long. The ends were cut back, 5 bases at V and 1 base at J, with 9 bases in the middle. The germline V gene has CDR1 SGHVS and CDR2 FNYEAQ.

The chain carries TRBV6-5 and TRBJ2-7; D unclear. The CDR3 sequence is 15 residues long. In germline, CDR1 is MNHEY, CDR2 SVGAGI. V lost 0 bases and J lost 0, with 9 bases in between. The CDR3 reads CASSYSDASSYEQYF. The CDR3 bases are TGTGCCAGCAGTTACTCGGACGCCAGCTCCTACGAGCAGTACTTC.

CDR3 DNA sequence: TGTGCCAGCAGCTTAGGATTTAGCGCGAGCTCCTACGAGCAGTACTTC. This translates into CASSLGFSASSYEQYF. This rearrangement joins TRBV7-9 to TRBJ2-7, with D possibly being TRBD2 (5 bases). V was pared by 1 base and J by 0 bases, with 13 bases between. CDR1 and CDR2 from the germline V gene are SEHNR and FQNEAQ (reference sequence). This CDR3 region has 16 residues.

The chain carries TRBV5-1 and TRBJ1-1, with 10 bases fitting TRBD1. The CDR3 loop spans 14 amino acids. The J segment lost 4 bases and the V segment lost 1 base, leaving 1 base of the junction unmatched. The germline CDR1 and CDR2 sequences are SGHRS and YFSETQ. CDR3 amino acids: CASSLRTGGTEAFF. CDR3 bases: TGCGCCAGCAGCTTGAGGACAGGGGGCACTGAAGCTTTCTTT.

V usage is TRBV5-1 and J usage is TRBJ1-1; maybe TRBD1 (5 bases). Germline values: CDR1 SGHRS, CDR2 YFSETQ. V was shortened by 4 bases and J by 5 bases, with 9 bases between the two germline ends. The CDR3 sequence is 12 residues long. The CDR3 DNA sequence: TGCGCCAGCAGCACGGGGGAGACTGAAGCTTTCTTT. It is translated as CASSTGETEAFF.

V and J are TRBV4-2 and TRBJ1-2, with D unresolved. Germline assignment: CDR1 LGHNA and CDR2 YNFKEQ. The CDR3 extends over 14 amino acids. V shed 0 bases and J shed 3 bases, with 8 bases lying between them. The DNA of the CDR3 is TGTGCCAGCAGCCAAGAGAGCCGGGACTATGGCTACACCTTC. This sequence encodes CASSQESRDYGYTF.

V gene TRBV27 combines with J gene TRBJ2-4; the match to TRBD1 covers 7 bases. Trimming at V came to 7 bases and at J to 3 bases, leaving 6 bases not matched to a gene. CDR1 MNHEY and CDR2 SMNVEV come from the germline V gene (reference sequence). This CDR3 is 14 amino acids long. The CDR3 loop reads CASTNGTDKNIQYF. DNA of the CDR3: TGTGCCAGCACCAACGGGACAGACAAAAACATTCAGTACTTC.

The chain combines TRBV6-6 with TRBJ1-3; 9 bases fit TRBD1. This CDR3 is built from 14 residues. V dropped 8 bases and J dropped 3; count of bases not matched to a gene: 5. Germline CDR1 reads MNHNY; CDR2 reads SVGAGI (reference sequence). Here the CDR3 DNA reads TGTGCCAGCGCAGGACAGGGGCTTGGAAACACCATATATTTT. It is translated as CASAGQGLGNTIYF.

The V and J genes are TRBV7-2 and TRBJ1-5; D call uncertain. Trimming shortened V by 5 bases and J by 0 bases, and 14 bases separated the two germline ends. The CDR3 length is 16 residues. Per the germline V gene, CDR1 is SGHTA and CDR2 is FQGNSA. The CDR3 loop reads CASSAGAGGSNQPQHF. In DNA form, the CDR3 reads TGTGCCAGCAGCGCCGGAGCCGGAGGTAGCAATCAGCCCCAGCATTTT. The full variable domain, rest sourced from reference TRBV7-2 and TRBJ1-5, is GAGVSQSPSNKVTEKGKDVELRCDPISGHTALYWYRQSLGQGLEFLIYFQGNSAPDKSGLPSDRFSAERTGGSVSTLTIQRTQQEDSAVYLCASSAGAGGSNQPQHFGDGTRLSIL.

The J gene is TRBJ2-2, the V gene TRBV9; D may correspond to TRBD1 or TRBD2 (5 bases each). The germline CDR1 and CDR2 sequences are SGDLS and YYNGEE. The CDR3 has 14 residues. Trimming left V 4 bases short and J 4 bases short, with 11 bases between. CDR3 nucleotides: TGTGCCAGCAGCTTAACAGGAGGCACCGGGGAGCTGTTTTTT. This encodes CASSLTGGTGELFF.

This rearrangement joins TRBV30 to TRBJ1-1; D is possibly TRBD1 (6 bases). V lost 0 bases and J 3 bases, leaving 11 bases between the germline ends. CDR3 length: 14 amino acids. The V gene's germline CDR1 is GTSNPN and CDR2 SVGIG (reference sequence). CDR3 nucleotides: TGTGCCTGGAGTGTAGGGGGGGGGTACACTGAAGCTTTCTTT. Its translation is CAWSVGGGYTEAFF.

This clone was recorded a few times. The V call is TRBV15, the J call TRBJ1-1; a weak D match, TRBD1 (5 bases). V lost 2 bases and J 0 bases, leaving 10 bases between the germline ends. This CDR3 region has 15 residues. Germline V gives CDR1 LNHNV, CDR2 YYDKDF (reference sequence). The CDR3 protein is CATSRSRALNTEAFF. For the CDR3, the DNA is TGTGCCACCAGCAGATCCAGGGCTTTGAACACTGAAGCTTTCTTT. The complete variable domain, with remaining parts taken from reference TRBV15 and TRBJ1-1, reads DAMVIQNPRYQVTQFGKPVTLSCSQTLNHNVMYWYQQKSSQAPKLLFHYYDKDFNNEADTPDNFQSRRPNTSFCFLDIRSPGLGDTAMYLCATSRSRALNTEAFFGQGTRLTVV.

The chain recombines TRBV5-5 with TRBJ1-5, with D hard to call. The V end was cut by 1 base, the J end by 0 bases, with 14 bases between. This CDR3 is 17 amino acids long. The germline V gene has CDR1 SGHKS and CDR2 YYEKEE (reference sequence). The CDR3 loop reads CASSLSPAGNSNQPQHF. The CDR3 DNA reads TGTGCCAGCAGCTTGTCCCCGGCGGGTAATAGCAATCAGCCCCAGCATTTT.

A few counts support this clone. The chain employs TRBV9 and TRBJ2-1; 13 nucleotides agree with TRBD2. Germline CDR1 and CDR2: SGDLS and YYNGEE. V dropped 4 bases and J dropped 3; count of bases not matched to a gene: 7. This CDR3 has 17 amino acids. The CDR3 DNA reads as TGTGCCAGCAGCTATACTAGCGGGGGGGCCCTCTACAATGAGCAGTTCTTC. This encodes CASSYTSGGALYNEQFF.

The rearrangement links TRBV28 to TRBJ2-4, with D possibly TRBD2 on 6 matching bases. CDR1 is MDHEN, CDR2 SYDVKM, per germline. Trimming took off 3 bases at V and 12 bases at J, with 12 bases between the two ends. CDR3 length equals 12 residues. The CDR3, as DNA: TGTGCCAGCAGTTTTGAGGACGGGGGTCAGTACTTC. This codes for CASSFEDGGQYF.

As for this clone: A much more abundant neighbour one base away suggests this may be a read error. The chain employs TRBV5-1 and TRBJ1-6; 8 bases match TRBD1. Trimming at V came to 0 bases and at J to 10 bases, leaving 9 bases not matched to a gene. The germline V gene encodes CDR1 SGHRS and CDR2 YFSETQ. This CDR3 contains 16 residues. The CDR3 nucleotides are TGCGCCAGCAGCTTGGGCCGGGGGCAGGGGGCATCACCCCTCCACTTT. As protein: CASSLGRGQGASPLHF. Drawing the rest from reference TRBV5-1 and TRBJ1-6, the complete variable domain is KAGVTQTPRYLIKTRGQQVTLSCSPISGHRSVSWYQQTPGQGLQFLFEYFSETQRNKGNFPGRFSGRQFSNSRSEMNVSTLELGDSALYLCASSLGRGQGASPLHFGNGTRLTVT.

The V gene is TRBV18, the J gene TRBJ1-2; D remains unclear. Germline CDR1 is KGHSH and CDR2 is LQKENI. The CDR3 consists of 14 residues. V lost 3 bases and J 3 bases, leaving 11 bases between the germline ends. The CDR3 here is CASSPRRADYGYTF. Written as DNA, the CDR3 is TGTGCCAGCTCACCGAGAAGGGCGGACTATGGCTACACCTTC.